Below are 10 T cell receptor beta chains sequenced from a single sample in a study of blood T cell repertoires in COVID-19. Data came from immunoSEQ multiplex PCR; TCRdb stores just in-frame clones and leaves some out. Of roughly 200,000 clones detected, roughly 88% appear once; the ten largest clones hold about 6%. The sample was PBMCs or T cells enriched from blood (not recorded which). Every receptor here comes from a man aged 35 to 55 with acute COVID-19.

The count of this clone is one. The genes are TRBV19 and TRBJ1-2, with D maybe TRBD1 (5 bases). Trimming cost V 5 bases and J 6 bases, with 19 bases left between them. CDR1 is LNHDA and CDR2 is SQIVND in the germline V gene (reference sequence). This CDR3 has 15 residues. For the CDR3, the DNA is TGTGCCAGTAGTGAAATAGGGGCGGGGGTTGATGGCTACACCTTC. Translating it yields CASSEIGAGVDGYTF.

The chain is built from TRBV3-1 (or the pseudogene TRBV3-2) and TRBJ2-4; D is perhaps TRBD2 (6 bases). V shed 3 bases and J shed 0 bases, with 15 bases lying between them. The germline gives CDR1 LGHDT, CDR2 YNNKEL (reference sequence). The CDR3 runs to 17 residues. CDR3 residues: CASSQAGPQAAKNIQYF. CDR3 in DNA: TGTGCCAGCAGCCAGGCGGGGCCTCAGGCAGCCAAAAACATTCAGTACTTC.

The chain recombines TRBV18 with TRBJ1-1; D remains ambiguous. The length of the CDR3 is 13 residues. CDR1 KGHSH and CDR2 LQKENI come from the germline V gene. Trimming took 2 bases from V and 14 from J, leaving 18 bases between them. The CDR3 nucleotides are TGTGCCAGCTCACCAAGCTCCGGGATCGTGTCCTTCTTT. Residues: CASSPSSGIVSFF.

CDR3 sequence: CASSPQGIENQPQHF. The CDR3 nucleotides read TGTGCCAGCAGTCCCCAGGGGATTGAAAATCAGCCCCAGCATTTT. V and J are TRBV3-1 (or the pseudogene TRBV3-2) and TRBJ1-5; D may be TRBD1 (6 bases). The germline V and J ends were trimmed by 6 bases and 4 bases, with 16 bases remaining between them. Germline V CDR1 and CDR2: LGHDT, YNNKEL (reference sequence). The length of the CDR3 is 15 residues.

The chain couples TRBV27 to TRBJ2-7, with 10 nucleotides matching TRBD2. Unmatched junction bases numbered 5, after V lost 0 bases and J lost 6 bases. Germline lookup yields CDR1 MNHEY and CDR2 SMNVEV (reference sequence). This CDR3 is built from 15 residues. CDR3 nucleotide sequence: TGTGCCAGCAGTTTATCGACTAGCGGGCGGGGCGAGCAGTACTTC. It codes for CASSLSTSGRGEQYF.

The J gene is TRBJ2-1, the V gene TRBV11-2; 9 positions agree with TRBD2. Trimming cost V 0 bases and J 2 bases; bases outside gene matches: 2. Germline CDR1 SGHAT, CDR2 FQNNGV. The CDR3 consists of 16 residues. CDR3 protein: CASSLDLAGAYNEQFF. The DNA of the CDR3 is TGTGCCAGCAGCTTAGACTTAGCGGGGGCCTACAATGAGCAGTTCTTC.

V and J are TRBV7-8 and TRBJ2-7; 8 nucleotides agree with TRBD2. The CDR3 extends over 15 amino acids. With V trimmed by 5 bases and J by 0 bases, 6 bases remained unmatched. Germline CDR1 SGHVS, CDR2 FQNEAQ. The CDR3 coding sequence is TGTGCCAGCAGCCGATTCGGGGGGGGCTCCTACGAGCAGTACTTC. This codes for CASSRFGGGSYEQYF.

The chain uses TRBV7-6 and TRBJ2-5, with TRBD2 matching 12 bases. CDR1 is SGHVS and CDR2 is FNYEAQ in the germline V gene. The CDR3 runs to 16 residues. Germline trimming cut 10 bases from V and 5 bases from J; bases unmatched to any gene: 14. The CDR3 reads CATRTSLAGGRETQYF. DNA of the CDR3: TGTGCCACCCGAACAAGTCTAGCGGGAGGGAGGGAGACCCAGTACTTC.

The chain is built from TRBV5-4 and TRBJ1-4; 7 nucleotides match TRBD1. CDR1 SGHNT and CDR2 YYREEE come from the germline V gene (reference sequence). The CDR3 length is 14 residues. J lost 8 bases, V lost 1 base, and 5 bases had no gene match. The CDR3 spells CASSLSYRGEKLFF. As DNA, the CDR3 is TGTGCCAGCAGCTTGTCTTACAGGGGCGAAAAACTGTTTTTT.

The chain carries TRBV5-5 and TRBJ1-5; possibly TRBD1 for D (5 bases). The CDR3 spans 14 residues. CDR1 is SGHKS and CDR2 is YYEKEE in the germline V gene (reference sequence). Trimming left V 0 bases short and J 7 bases short, with 11 bases between. The CDR3 region has the DNA TGTGCCAGCAGCTTGGGGGGGGTCTCGCAGCCCCAGCATTTT. It is translated as CASSLGGVSQPQHF.